This TCR beta chain stems from a study of T cell responses to AZD1222 COVID-19 vaccine. The method was immunoSEQ multiplex PCR; TCRdb's version includes in-frame clones alone and lacks a portion of them. The top ten hold approximately 7% of the sample, which has about 100,000 clones, roughly 90% seen once. This CDR3 is built from 12 residues. CDR1 and CDR2 (germline): LGHNA, YSLEER. Trimming removed 0 bases at V and 8 bases at J, with 8 bases between. This receptor was obtained from an adult in good health. The starting material was peripheral blood, obtained on day 0 of AZD1222 vaccination. The chain has TRBV4-3 and TRBJ2-7, with D unresolved. The CDR3 here is CASSQDLGKQYF. CDR3 nucleotide sequence: TGCGCCAGCAGCCAAGATTTGGGAAAGCAGTACTTC.